The sequence of this T cell receptor (beta chain) was determined in a study of blood T cell repertoires in COVID-19. Data came from immunoSEQ multiplex PCR; TCRdb stores just in-frame clones and leaves some out. The sample has 110,000 to 150,000 clones, approximately 90% seen once; the top ten hold less than 5.5%. In terms of age and location, participants ranged from about 18 to 90 years and lived in under 30 US areas. Clinical history reported by participants formed the basis on which cohorts were assigned. This clone was counted once. This CDR3 spans 16 amino acids. Trimming cost V 4 bases and J 7 bases; bases outside gene matches: 13. Germline CDR1 SGHAT, CDR2 FQNNGV.

The genes are TRBV11-2 and TRBJ1-1, with TRBD1 identical over 9 bases. This receptor was obtained from a man aged 45-65 years who had recovered from COVID-19. Sequencing was performed on PBMCs or T cells enriched from blood (not recorded which). CDR3 DNA sequence: TGTGCCAGCAGCTCCACCATCGGACAGGGGTTCGGTGAAGCTTTCTTT. Encoded protein: CASSSTIGQGFGEAFF. The full variable domain, completed using reference TRBV11-2 and TRBJ1-1, is EAGVAQSPRYKIIEKRQSVAFWCNPISGHATLYWYQQILGQGPKLLIQFQNNGVVDDSQLPKDRFSAERLKGVDSTLKIQPAKLEDSAVYLCASSSTIGQGFGEAFFGQGTRLTVV.